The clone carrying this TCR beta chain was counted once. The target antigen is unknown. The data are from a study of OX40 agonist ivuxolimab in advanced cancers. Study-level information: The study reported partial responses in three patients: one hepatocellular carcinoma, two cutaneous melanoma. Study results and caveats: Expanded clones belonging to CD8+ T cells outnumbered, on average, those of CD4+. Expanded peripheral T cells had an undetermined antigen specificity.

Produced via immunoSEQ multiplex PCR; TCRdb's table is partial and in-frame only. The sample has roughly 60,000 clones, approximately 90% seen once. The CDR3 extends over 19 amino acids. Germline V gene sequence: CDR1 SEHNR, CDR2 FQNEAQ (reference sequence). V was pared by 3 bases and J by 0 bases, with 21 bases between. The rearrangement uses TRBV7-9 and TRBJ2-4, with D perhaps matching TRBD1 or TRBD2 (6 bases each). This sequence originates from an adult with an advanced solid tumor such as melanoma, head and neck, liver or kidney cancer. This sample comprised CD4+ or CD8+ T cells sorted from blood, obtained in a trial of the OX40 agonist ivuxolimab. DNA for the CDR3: TGTGCCAGCAGCTTTGCGGGGACATCCCTGCGATTAGCCAAAAACATTCAGTACTTC. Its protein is CASSFAGTSLRLAKNIQYF.